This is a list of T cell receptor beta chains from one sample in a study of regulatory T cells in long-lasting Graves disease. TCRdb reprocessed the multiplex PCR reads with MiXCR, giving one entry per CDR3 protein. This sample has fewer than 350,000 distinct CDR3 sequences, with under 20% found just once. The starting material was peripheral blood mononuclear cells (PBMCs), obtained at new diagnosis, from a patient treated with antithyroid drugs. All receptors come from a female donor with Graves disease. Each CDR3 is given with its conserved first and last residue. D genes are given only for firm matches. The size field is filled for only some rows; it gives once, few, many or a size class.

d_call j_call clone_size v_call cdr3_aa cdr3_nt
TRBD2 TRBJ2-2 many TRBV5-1 CASSKNSGTDTGELFF TGCGCCAGCAGTAAGAATAGCGGGACGGACACCGGGGAGCTGTTTTTT
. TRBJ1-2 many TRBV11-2 CASSLEPTGALYYGYTF TGTGCCAGCAGCTTAGAACCGACCGGCGCCCTTTACTATGGCTACACCTTC
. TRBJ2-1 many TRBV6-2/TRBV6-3 CASSYTGSPYNEQFF TGTGCCAGCAGTTACACAGGGTCCCCCTACAATGAGCAGTTCTTC
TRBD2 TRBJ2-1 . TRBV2 CASTGTRTYNEQFF TGTGCCAGCACTGGGACTAGAACCTACAATGAGCAGTTCTTC
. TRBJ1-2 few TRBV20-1 CSARDRIPGGYTF TGCAGTGCTAGAGATCGAATCCCCGGTGGCTACACCTTC
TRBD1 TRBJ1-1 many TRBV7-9 CASSRQGAGDTEAFF TGTGCCAGCAGCAGACAGGGGGCCGGTGACACTGAAGCTTTCTTT
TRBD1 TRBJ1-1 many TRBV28 CASSLLGGPNTEAFF TGTGCCAGCAGTTTATTAGGGGGCCCAAACACTGAAGCTTTCTTT
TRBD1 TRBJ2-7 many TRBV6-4 CASRDRRIRYEQYF TGTGCCAGCAGGGACAGGAGAATACGCTACGAGCAGTACTTC
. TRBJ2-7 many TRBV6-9 CASSYGAAVSYEQYF TGTGCCAGCAGTTATGGGGCAGCCGTCTCCTACGAGCAGTACTTC
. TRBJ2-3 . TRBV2 CASSVDPPGTRNIDTQYF TGTGCCAGCAGCGTAGACCCCCCCGGGACCCGGAACATAGATACGCAGTATTTT
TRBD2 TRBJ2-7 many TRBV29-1 CSVEEGRGRVYEQYF TGCAGCGTTGAAGAAGGGCGGGGGAGGGTCTACGAGCAGTACTTC
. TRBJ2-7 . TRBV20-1 CSARDSGDTYEQYF TGCAGTGCTAGGGATTCAGGGGATACCTACGAGCAGTACTTC
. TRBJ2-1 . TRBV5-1 CASSLAPGISYNEQFF TGCGCCAGCAGCTTGGCCCCAGGAATCTCCTACAATGAGCAGTTCTTC
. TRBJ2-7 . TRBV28 CASSRREQYF TGTGCCAGCAGCCGTAGGGAGCAGTACTTC
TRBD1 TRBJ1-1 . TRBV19 CASRASEAPGTGMNTEAFF TGTGCCAGTAGGGCTAGCGAGGCCCCCGGGACAGGGATGAACACTGAAGCTTTCTTT
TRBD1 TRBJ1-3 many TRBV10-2 CASRPGQGAADTIYF TGCGCCAGCAGACCAGGACAGGGGGCTGCTGACACCATATATTTT
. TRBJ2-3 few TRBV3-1 CASGQEDGTDTQYF TGTGCCAGCGGCCAAGAGGACGGCACAGATACGCAGTATTTT
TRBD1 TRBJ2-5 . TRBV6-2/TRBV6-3 CASRDRGFGTQYF TGTGCCAGCAGGGACAGGGGGTTTGGGACCCAGTACTTC
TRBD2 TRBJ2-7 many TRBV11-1 CASSLGTSGSGYEQYF TGTGCCAGCAGCTTAGGGACTAGCGGGAGTGGCTACGAGCAGTACTTC
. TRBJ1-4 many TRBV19 CASSSYSLLLFF TGTGCCAGTAGTTCTTACAGCCTGTTGCTGTTTTTT
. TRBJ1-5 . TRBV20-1 CSAGGVVGSQPQHF TGCAGTGCGGGAGGGGTGGTGGGGAGTCAGCCCCAGCATTTT
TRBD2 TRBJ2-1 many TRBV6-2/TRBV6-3 CASSYLGGVGLAGGPSEQFF TGTGCCAGCAGTTACTTGGGGGGCGTAGGACTAGCGGGAGGGCCAAGTGAGCAGTTCTTC
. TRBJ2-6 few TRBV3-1 CASSQASALSGANVLTF TGTGCCAGCAGCCAAGCGTCCGCCCTCTCTGGGGCCAACGTCCTGACTTTC
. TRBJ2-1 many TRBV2 CASSEAGPDNEQFF TGTGCCAGCAGTGAAGCCGGGCCGGACAATGAGCAGTTCTTC
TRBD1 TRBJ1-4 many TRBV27 CASSPSPGQGTFEKLFF TGTGCCAGCAGTCCCTCCCCCGGACAGGGTACTTTTGAAAAACTGTTTTTT
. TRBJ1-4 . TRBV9 CASSVERTDNEKLFF TGTGCCAGCAGCGTAGAGAGGACAGATAATGAAAAACTGTTTTTT
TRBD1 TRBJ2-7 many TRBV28 CASSLHPLRQGTYEQYF TGTGCCAGCAGTTTACACCCCCTCAGACAGGGCACCTACGAGCAGTACTTC
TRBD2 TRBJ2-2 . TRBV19 CASSIGTSGSWPWELFF TGTGCCAGTAGTATAGGGACTAGCGGGAGTTGGCCCTGGGAGCTGTTTTTT
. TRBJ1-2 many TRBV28 CATLGRTIYGYTF TGTGCCACCCTCGGTAGGACCATTTATGGCTACACCTTC
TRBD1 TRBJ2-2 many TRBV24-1 CATSAWDRDTGELFF TGTGCCACCAGTGCCTGGGACAGAGACACCGGGGAGCTGTTTTTT
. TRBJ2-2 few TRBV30 CAWTGTGELFF TGTGCCTGGACGGGCACCGGGGAGCTGTTTTTT
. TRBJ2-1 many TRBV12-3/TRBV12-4 CASSLAQGFFGNEQFF TGTGCCAGCAGTTTAGCCCAGGGGTTTTTCGGGAATGAGCAGTTCTTC
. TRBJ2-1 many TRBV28 CASSYQYEQFF TGTGCCAGCAGTTACCAGTATGAGCAGTTCTTC
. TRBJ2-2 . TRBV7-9 CASSPNGLNTGELFF TGTGCCAGCAGCCCCAATGGACTCAACACCGGGGAGCTGTTTTTT
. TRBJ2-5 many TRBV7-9 CASSSTRVGETQYF TGTGCCAGCAGCTCCACTCGAGTAGGGGAGACCCAGTACTTC
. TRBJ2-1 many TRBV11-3 CASSLGQELGIPYNEQFF TGTGCCAGCAGCTTAGGACAGGAGCTAGGAATCCCTTACAATGAGCAGTTCTTC
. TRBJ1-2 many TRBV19 CASTLQENYGYTF TGTGCCAGTACCCTACAGGAGAACTATGGCTACACCTTC
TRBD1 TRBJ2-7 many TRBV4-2 CASSQQSGTGVYEQYF TGTGCCAGCAGCCAACAATCCGGGACAGGAGTTTACGAGCAGTACTTC
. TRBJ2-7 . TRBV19 CASSIAPYEQYF TGTGCCAGTAGTATAGCCCCCTACGAGCAGTACTTC
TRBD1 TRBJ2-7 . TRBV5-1 CASSPGQRLGEQYF TGCGCCAGCAGCCCGGGACAGAGGCTAGGGGAGCAGTACTTC
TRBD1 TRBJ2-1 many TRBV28 CASSGQGESGEQFF TGTGCCAGCAGTGGGCAGGGGGAATCAGGTGAGCAGTTCTTC
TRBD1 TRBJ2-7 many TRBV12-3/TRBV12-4 CASSRDSRFSTPYEQYF TGTGCCAGCAGCCGGGACAGTCGCTTTAGTACCCCCTACGAGCAGTACTTC
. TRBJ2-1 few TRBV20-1 CSARTSGLEFYNEQFF TGCAGTGCTCGGACTTCGGGGTTGGAGTTTTACAATGAGCAGTTCTTC
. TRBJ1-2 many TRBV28 CASSAEGGPNYGYTF TGTGCCAGCAGTGCTGAGGGGGGACCTAACTATGGCTACACCTTC
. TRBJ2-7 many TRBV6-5 CASSYRGEYYEQYF TGTGCCAGCAGTTATAGAGGAGAGTACTACGAGCAGTACTTC
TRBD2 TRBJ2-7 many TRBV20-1 CSASEGRRFLAGLYEQYF TGCAGTGCTAGCGAGGGGAGACGGTTCCTAGCGGGACTCTACGAGCAGTACTTC
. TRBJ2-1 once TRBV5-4 CASRPTGGLTYNEQFF TGTGCCAGCAGACCTACCGGGGGACTTACCTACAATGAGCAGTTCTTC
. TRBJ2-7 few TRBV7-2 CASSAHRGDEQYF TGTGCCAGCAGCGCACATAGAGGCGACGAGCAGTACTTC
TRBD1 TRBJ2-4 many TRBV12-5 CASGTDRVAKNIQYF TGTGCTAGTGGTACCGACAGGGTGGCCAAAAACATTCAGTACTTC
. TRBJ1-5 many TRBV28 CASREGGAPSVNQPQHF TGTGCCAGCAGGGAGGGGGGGGCACCCTCCGTCAATCAGCCCCAGCATTTT